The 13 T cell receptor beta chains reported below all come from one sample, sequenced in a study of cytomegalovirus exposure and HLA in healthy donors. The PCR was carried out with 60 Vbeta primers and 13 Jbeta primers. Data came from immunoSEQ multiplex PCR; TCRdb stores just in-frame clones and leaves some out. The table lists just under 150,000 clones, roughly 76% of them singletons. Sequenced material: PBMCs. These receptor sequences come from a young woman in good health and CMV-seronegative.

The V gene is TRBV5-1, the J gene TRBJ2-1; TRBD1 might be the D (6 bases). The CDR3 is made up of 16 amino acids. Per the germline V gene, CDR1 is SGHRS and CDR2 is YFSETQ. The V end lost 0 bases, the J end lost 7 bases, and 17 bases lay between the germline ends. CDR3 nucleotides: TGCGCCAGCAGCTTGGGCCCGTGGGCAGGGGTGAATGAGCAGTTCTTC. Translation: CASSLGPWAGVNEQFF. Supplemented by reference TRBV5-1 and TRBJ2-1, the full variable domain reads KAGVTQTPRYLIKTRGQQVTLSCSPISGHRSVSWYQQTPGQGLQFLFEYFSETQRNKGNFPGRFSGRQFSNSRSEMNVSTLELGDSALYLCASSLGPWAGVNEQFFGPGTRLTVL.

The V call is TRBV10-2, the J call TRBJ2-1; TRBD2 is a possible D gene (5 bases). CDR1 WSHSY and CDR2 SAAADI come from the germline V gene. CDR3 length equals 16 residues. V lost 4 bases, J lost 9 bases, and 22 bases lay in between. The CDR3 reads CASSVEGSPMLSEQFF. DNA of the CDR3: TGCGCCAGCAGTGTGGAAGGGAGCCCCATGTTGAGTGAGCAGTTCTTC.

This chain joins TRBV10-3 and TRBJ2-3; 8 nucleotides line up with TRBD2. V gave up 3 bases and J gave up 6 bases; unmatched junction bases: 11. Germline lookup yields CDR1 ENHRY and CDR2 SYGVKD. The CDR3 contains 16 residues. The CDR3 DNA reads TGTGCCATCAGTGAAGGTTATAGCGGGGAGACTGATACGCAGTATTTT. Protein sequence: CAISEGYSGETDTQYF.

CDR3 sequence (DNA): TGTGCCAGCAGTTCAAACCCACTCCAAACTGAAGCTTTCTTT. Translating it yields CASSSNPLQTEAFF. The rearrangement uses TRBV6-6 and TRBJ1-1; no clear D gene. Trimming removed 4 bases at V and 5 bases at J, with 14 bases between. CDR3 length equals 14 residues. Germline V lookup: CDR1 MNHNY, CDR2 SVGAGI (reference sequence).

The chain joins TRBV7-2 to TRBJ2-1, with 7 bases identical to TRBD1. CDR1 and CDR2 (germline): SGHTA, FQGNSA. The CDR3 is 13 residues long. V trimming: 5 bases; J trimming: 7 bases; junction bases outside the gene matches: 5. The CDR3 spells CASSPGQANEQFF. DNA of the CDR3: TGTGCCAGCAGCCCTGGACAGGCTAATGAGCAGTTCTTC.

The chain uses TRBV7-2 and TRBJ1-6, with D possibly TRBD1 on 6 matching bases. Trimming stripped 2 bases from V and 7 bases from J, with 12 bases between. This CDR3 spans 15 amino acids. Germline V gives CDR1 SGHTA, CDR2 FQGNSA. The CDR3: CASSLNQGSNSPLHF. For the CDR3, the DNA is TGTGCCAGCAGCTTAAACCAGGGGTCGAATTCACCCCTCCACTTT.

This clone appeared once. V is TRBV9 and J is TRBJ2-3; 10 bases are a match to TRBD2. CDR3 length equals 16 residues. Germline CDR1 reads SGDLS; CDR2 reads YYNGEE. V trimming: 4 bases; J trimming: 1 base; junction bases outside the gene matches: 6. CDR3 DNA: TGTGCCAGCAGCCCCCGACTAGCGGGCGGCACAGATACGCAGTATTTT. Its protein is CASSPRLAGGTDTQYF.

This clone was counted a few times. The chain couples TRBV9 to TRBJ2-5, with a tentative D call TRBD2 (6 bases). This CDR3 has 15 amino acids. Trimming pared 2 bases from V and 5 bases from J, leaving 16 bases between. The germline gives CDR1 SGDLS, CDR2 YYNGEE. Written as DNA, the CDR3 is TGTGCCAGCAGCGTGGGACTTCCCCCCGCGGAGACCCAGTACTTC. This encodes CASSVGLPPAETQYF.

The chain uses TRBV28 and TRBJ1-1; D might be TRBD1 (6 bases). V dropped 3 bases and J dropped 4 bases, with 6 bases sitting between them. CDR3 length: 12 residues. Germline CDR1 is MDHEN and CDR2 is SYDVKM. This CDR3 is CASSLTGTEAFF. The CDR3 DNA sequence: TGTGCCAGCAGTTTGACAGGCACTGAAGCTTTCTTT.

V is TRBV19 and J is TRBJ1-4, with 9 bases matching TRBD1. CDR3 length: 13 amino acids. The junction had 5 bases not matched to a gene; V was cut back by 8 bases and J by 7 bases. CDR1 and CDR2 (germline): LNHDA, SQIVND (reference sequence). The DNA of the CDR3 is TGTGCCAGTGGGGACAGGGTGGGTGAAAAACTGTTTTTT. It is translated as CASGDRVGEKLFF.

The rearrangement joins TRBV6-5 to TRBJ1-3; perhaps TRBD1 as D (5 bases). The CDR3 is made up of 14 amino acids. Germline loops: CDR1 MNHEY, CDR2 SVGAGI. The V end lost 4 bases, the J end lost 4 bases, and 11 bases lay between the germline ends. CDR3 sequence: CASSSKGAGNTIYF. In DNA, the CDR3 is TGTGCCAGCAGTTCAAAAGGGGCGGGAAACACCATATATTTT.

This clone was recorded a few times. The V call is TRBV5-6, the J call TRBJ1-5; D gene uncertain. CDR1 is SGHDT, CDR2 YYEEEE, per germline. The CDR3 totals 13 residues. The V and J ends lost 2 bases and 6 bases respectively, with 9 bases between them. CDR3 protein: CASSFYGSQPQHF. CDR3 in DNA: TGTGCCAGCAGCTTTTATGGGAGTCAGCCCCAGCATTTT.

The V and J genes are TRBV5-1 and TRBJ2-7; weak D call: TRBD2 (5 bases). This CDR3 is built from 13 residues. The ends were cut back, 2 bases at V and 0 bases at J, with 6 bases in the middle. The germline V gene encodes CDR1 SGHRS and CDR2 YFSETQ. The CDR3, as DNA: TGCGCCAGCAGCTTACGGGGCTCCTACGAGCAGTACTTC. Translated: CASSLRGSYEQYF.